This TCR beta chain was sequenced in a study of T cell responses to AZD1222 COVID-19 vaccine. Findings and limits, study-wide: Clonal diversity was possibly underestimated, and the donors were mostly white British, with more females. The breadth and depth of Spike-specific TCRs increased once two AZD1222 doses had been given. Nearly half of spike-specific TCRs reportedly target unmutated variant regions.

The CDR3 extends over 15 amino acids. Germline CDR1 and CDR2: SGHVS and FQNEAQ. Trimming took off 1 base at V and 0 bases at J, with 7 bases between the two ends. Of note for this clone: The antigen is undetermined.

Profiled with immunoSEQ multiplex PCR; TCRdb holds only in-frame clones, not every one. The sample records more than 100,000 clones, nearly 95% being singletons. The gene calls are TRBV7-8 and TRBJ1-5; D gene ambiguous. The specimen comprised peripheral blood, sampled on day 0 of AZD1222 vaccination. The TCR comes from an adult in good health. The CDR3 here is CASSLERFSNQPQHF. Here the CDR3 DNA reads TGTGCCAGCAGCTTAGAACGCTTTAGCAATCAGCCCCAGCATTTT.